This TCR beta chain was retrieved from a study of T cells in Graves' hyperthyroidism and ophthalmopathy. Study findings and constraints: The blood repertoire included most of the expanded thyroid clonotypes above 0.001.

Researchers amplified the TCR beta CDR3 regions from RNA transcripts. Using the HTBI primer set, a first-round RT-PCR was run on the TCR CDR3. TCRdb independently ran MiXCR on the multiplex PCR reads; one entry per CDR3 protein. The data show fewer than 650,000 distinct CDR3 sequences, with 14% seen just once and 6.5% to 9% held by the top ten. CDR1 and CDR2 (germline): SEHNR, FQNEAQ (reference sequence). The length of the CDR3 is 13 residues. A remark on this clonotype: Its antigen is undetermined. A much larger clone differs from this one at a single base, so this may be a read error.

V is TRBV7-9 and J is TRBJ1-1; the D gene is possibly TRBD1 (5 bases). The receptor's source is a young woman with Graves' ophthalmopathy. Sequencing was performed on blood. Written as DNA, the CDR3 is TGTGTCAGCAGCTTCAGGGAGAACCCTGAAGCTTTCTTT. It yields the protein CVSSFRENPEAFF. The full variable domain, with the rest looked up from reference TRBV7-9 and TRBJ1-1, is DTGVSQNPRHKITKRGQNVTFRCDPISEHNRLYWYRQTLGQGPEFLTYFQNEAQLEKSRLLSDRFSAERPKGSFSTLEIQRTEQGDSAMYLCVSSFRENPEAFFGQGTRLTVV.